The 12 T cell receptor beta chains listed next were all sequenced from one sample in a study of CD8 T cells in Susac syndrome. With random hexamers, roughly 0.45 to 1 ug RNA was reverse transcribed. TCRdb re-derived calls from the immunoSEQ multiplex PCR reads in MiXCR, one entry per CDR3 protein. In the table there are 110,000 to 150,000 distinct CDR3 sequences, approximately 94% of which are singletons. Sequencing was carried out using CD4+ T cells from PBMCs. The receptors here all came from a human donor with Susac syndrome.

The rearrangement links TRBV5-6 to TRBJ2-1, with D hard to call. From germline, CDR1 is SGHDT and CDR2 YYEEEE. The length of the CDR3 is 13 residues. The V end lost 4 bases, the J end lost 8 bases, and 13 bases lay between the germline ends. The CDR3 coding sequence is TGTGCCAGCAGCAGGACCCTTGGGGATGAGCAGTTCTTC. Translation: CASSRTLGDEQFF. The whole variable domain, filled in from reference TRBV5-6 and TRBJ2-1, reads DAGVTQSPTHLIKTRGQQVTLRCSPKSGHDTVSWYQQALGQGPQFIFQYYEEEERQRGNFPDRFSGHQFPNYSSELNVNALLLGDSALYLCASSRTLGDEQFFGPGTRLTVL.

The rearrangement links TRBV29-1 to TRBJ1-3; no clear D. CDR1 and CDR2 from the germline V gene are SQVTM and ANQGSEA. Between the trimmed V and J ends, which lost 3 bases and 1 base, there was a span of 10 bases. The CDR3 extends over 14 amino acids. The CDR3 region has the DNA TGCAGCGTTGAGGCCGCGGAGTCTGGAAACACCATATATTTT. Protein sequence: CSVEAAESGNTIYF.

The chain is built from TRBV5-4 and TRBJ2-7; TRBD2 aligns across 9 bases. The V gene's germline CDR1 is SGHNT and CDR2 YYREEE (reference sequence). V dropped 3 bases and J dropped 1; count of bases not matched to a gene: 5. The CDR3 loop spans 15 amino acids. CDR3 sequence: CASSSAGGNSYEQYF. CDR3 bases: TGTGCCAGCAGCTCCGCGGGGGGGAATTCCTACGAGCAGTACTTC.

This chain uses TRBV28 with TRBJ1-2, with TRBD1 matching 8 bases. With V trimmed by 6 bases and J by 4 bases, 7 bases remained unmatched. The CDR3 extends over 14 amino acids. The germline gives CDR1 MDHEN, CDR2 SYDVKM. In DNA, the CDR3 is TGTGCCAGCAGCCCGGGACAGGACCTCTATGGCTACACCTTC. Protein product: CASSPGQDLYGYTF.

This rearrangement joins TRBV9 to TRBJ2-5, with 13 bases identical to TRBD2. With 3 bases clipped from V and 5 bases from J, the junction kept 7 bases outside the gene matches. The V gene's germline CDR1 is SGDLS and CDR2 YYNGEE. This CDR3 region has 16 residues. The CDR3 nucleotides are TGTGCCAGCAGCGCAACCGGGACTAGCGGGGTTGAGACCCAGTACTTC. Protein sequence: CASSATGTSGVETQYF. Combining the CDR3 with reference TRBV9 and TRBJ2-5 gives the whole variable domain DSGVTQTPKHLITATGQRVTLRCSPRSGDLSVYWYQQSLDQGLQFLIQYYNGEERAKGNILERFSAQQFPDLHSELNLSSLELGDSALYFCASSATGTSGVETQYFGPGTRLLVL.

V is TRBV5-1 and J is TRBJ2-3, with 8 bases matching TRBD2. The CDR3 has 17 residues. The V segment lost 4 bases and the J segment 4 bases; nucleotides outside the gene matches: 14. Germline V gives CDR1 SGHRS, CDR2 YFSETQ. CDR3 region: CASSPKPAGGGPDTQYF. CDR3 bases: TGCGCCAGCAGCCCCAAACCTGCGGGAGGCGGACCAGATACGCAGTATTTT.

The V gene is TRBV19, the J gene TRBJ2-2, with D unresolved. Germline CDR1 reads LNHDA; CDR2 reads SQIVND (reference sequence). The CDR3 consists of 12 residues. V was pared by 3 bases and J by 6 bases, with 5 bases between. CDR3 DNA sequence: TGTGCCAGTAGTATCCCCCCCGGGGAGCTGTTTTTT. Encoded protein: CASSIPPGELFF.

This rearrangement joins TRBV11-2 to TRBJ2-7; maybe TRBD2 (6 bases). V shed 5 bases and J shed 0 bases, with 14 bases lying between them. This CDR3 has 15 amino acids. Germline V gives CDR1 SGHAT, CDR2 FQNNGV. This CDR3 is CASSPSAKFSYEQYF. In nucleotides, the CDR3 is TGTGCCAGCAGCCCTAGCGCCAAGTTCTCCTACGAGCAGTACTTC.

J is TRBJ2-2 and V is TRBV29-1; D unclear. The CDR3 consists of 13 residues. V lost 6 bases to trimming and J lost 1 base, with 9 bases between them. Germline-derived CDR1 and CDR2 are SQVTM and ANQGSEA. In nucleotides, the CDR3 is TGCAGCGTGGCAATACAGAACACCGGGGAGCTGTTTTTT. Protein sequence: CSVAIQNTGELFF.

The count of this clonotype is one. This chain uses TRBV15 with TRBJ2-3, with unresolved D. The V end lost 0 bases, the J end lost 0 bases, and 7 bases lay between the germline ends. This CDR3 contains 15 residues. Germline V lookup: CDR1 LNHNV, CDR2 YYDKDF (reference sequence). Here the CDR3 DNA reads TGTGCCACCAGCAGAGATGGATCTAGCACAGATACGCAGTATTTT. Translated: CATSRDGSSTDTQYF.

The rearrangement links TRBV15 to TRBJ2-7, with 12 bases identical to TRBD2. The CDR3 runs 15 residues. With V trimmed by 3 bases and J by 3 bases, 3 bases remained unmatched. Germline CDR1 LNHNV, CDR2 YYDKDF (reference sequence). The CDR3 region has the DNA TGTGCCACCAGCAGCCGACTAGCGGGAGACTACGAGCAGTACTTC. Translated, it gives CATSSRLAGDYEQYF. Based on the CDR3 plus reference TRBV15 and TRBJ2-7, the full variable domain is DAMVIQNPRYQVTQFGKPVTLSCSQTLNHNVMYWYQQKSSQAPKLLFHYYDKDFNNEADTPDNFQSRRPNTSFCFLDIRSPGLGDTAMYLCATSSRLAGDYEQYFGPGTRLTVT.

This clonotype was seen just once. The J gene is TRBJ2-1, the V gene TRBV18; 9 bases fit TRBD2. From germline, CDR1 is KGHSH and CDR2 LQKENI. This CDR3 contains 16 residues. V trimming: 3 bases; J trimming: 0 bases; junction bases outside the gene matches: 3. CDR3 bases: TGTGCCAGCTCACCCCTGACTAGCGGCTCCTACAATGAGCAGTTCTTC. It is translated as CASSPLTSGSYNEQFF.